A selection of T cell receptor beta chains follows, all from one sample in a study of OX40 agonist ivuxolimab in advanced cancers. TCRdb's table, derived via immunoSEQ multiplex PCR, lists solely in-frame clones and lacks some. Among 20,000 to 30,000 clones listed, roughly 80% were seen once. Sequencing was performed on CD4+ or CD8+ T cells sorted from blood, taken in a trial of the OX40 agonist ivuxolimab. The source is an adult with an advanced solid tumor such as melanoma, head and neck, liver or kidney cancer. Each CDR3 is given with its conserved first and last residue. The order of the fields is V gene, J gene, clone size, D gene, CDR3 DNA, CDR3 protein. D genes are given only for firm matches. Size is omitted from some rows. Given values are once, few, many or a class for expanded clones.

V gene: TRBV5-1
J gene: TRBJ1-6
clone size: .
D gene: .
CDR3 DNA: TGCGCCAGCAGCTCGGGTACAGGAAATTCACCCCTCCACTTT
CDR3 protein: CASSSGTGNSPLHF

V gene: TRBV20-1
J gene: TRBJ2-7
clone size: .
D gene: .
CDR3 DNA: TGCAGTGCTCGCGACAGCTACGAGCAGTACTTC
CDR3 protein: CSARDSYEQYF

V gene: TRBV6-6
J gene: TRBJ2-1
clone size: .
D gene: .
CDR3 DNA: TGTGCCAGCACCTCCCGGGGTCTGTCCTACGGTGAGCAGTTCTTC
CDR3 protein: CASTSRGLSYGEQFF

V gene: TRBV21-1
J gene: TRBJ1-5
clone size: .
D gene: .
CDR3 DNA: TGTGCCAGCGGACGCAATCAGCCCCAGCATTTT
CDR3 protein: CASGRNQPQHF

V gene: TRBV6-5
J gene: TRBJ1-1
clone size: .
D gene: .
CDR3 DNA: TGTGCCAGCAAAAGGGGCACTGAAGCTTTCTTT
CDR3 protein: CASKRGTEAFF

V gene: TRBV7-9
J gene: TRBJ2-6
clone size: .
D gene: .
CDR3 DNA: TGTGCCAGCAGCACGTCTGGGGCCAACGTCCTGACTTTC
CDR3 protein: CASSTSGANVLTF

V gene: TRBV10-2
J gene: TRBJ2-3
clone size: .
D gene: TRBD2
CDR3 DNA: TGCGCCAGCAGTGACCTAGCGGGACTTAGCACAGATACGCAGTATTTT
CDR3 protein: CASSDLAGLSTDTQYF

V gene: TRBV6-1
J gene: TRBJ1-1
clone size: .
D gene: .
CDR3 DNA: TGTGCCAGCAGTGAAGCTTGGGACGGGCGGCGAGCTTTCTTT
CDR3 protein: CASSEAWDGRRAFF

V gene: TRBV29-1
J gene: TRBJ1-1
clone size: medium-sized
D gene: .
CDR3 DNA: TGCAGCGTTGAGGTTCGGGGAAGCACTGAAGCTTTCTTT
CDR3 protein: CSVEVRGSTEAFF

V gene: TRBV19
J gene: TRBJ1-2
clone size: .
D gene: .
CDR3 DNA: TGTGCCAGTAGTCCCGACAGGTATGGCTACACCTTC
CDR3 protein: CASSPDRYGYTF

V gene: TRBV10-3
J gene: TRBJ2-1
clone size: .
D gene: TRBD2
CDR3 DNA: TGTGCCATCAGTGAGTCGGAGCGGGGGGGCAGTTGGAATGAGCAGTTCTTC
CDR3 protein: CAISESERGGSWNEQFF

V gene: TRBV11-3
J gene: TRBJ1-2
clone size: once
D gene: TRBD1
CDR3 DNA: TGTGCCAGCAGCTTTTGTCTCGGGCAGGGGGCCAGGTGCTATGGCTACACCTTC
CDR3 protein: CASSFCLGQGARCYGYTF

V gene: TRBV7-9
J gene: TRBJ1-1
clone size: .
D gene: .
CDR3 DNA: TGTGCCAGCAGCTTAGAGGTGAGGCGCACTGAAGCTTTCTTT
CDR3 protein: CASSLEVRRTEAFF

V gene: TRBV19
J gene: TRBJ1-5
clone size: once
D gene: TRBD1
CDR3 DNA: TGTGCCAGTAGTACCCGACAGGGGGCGTCTAACAATCAGCCCCAGCATTTT
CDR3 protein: CASSTRQGASNNQPQHF

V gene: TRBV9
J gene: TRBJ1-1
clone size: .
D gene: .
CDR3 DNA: TGTGCCAGCAGCGTTGGCCGGGGGACTCCTCCTAACACTGAAGCTTTCTTT
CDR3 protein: CASSVGRGTPPNTEAFF

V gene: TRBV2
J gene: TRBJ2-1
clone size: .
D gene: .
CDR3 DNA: TGTGCCAGCAGTGAAGACAGACCCCCTTACAATGAGCAGTTCTTC
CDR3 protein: CASSEDRPPYNEQFF

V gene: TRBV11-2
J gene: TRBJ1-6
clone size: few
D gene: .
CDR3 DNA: TGTGCCAGCAGCTTGGGGGCAAGGTCCTATAATTCACCCCTCCACTTT
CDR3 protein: CASSLGARSYNSPLHF

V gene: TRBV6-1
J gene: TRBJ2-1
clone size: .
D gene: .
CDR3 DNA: TGTGCCAGCAGTGAAATGTCGGCAGGCGCGGGGAATGAGCAGTTCTTC
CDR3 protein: CASSEMSAGAGNEQFF

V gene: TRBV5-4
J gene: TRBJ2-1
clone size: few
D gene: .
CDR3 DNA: TGTGCCAGCAGCTTGCTAAGGGGCTCCTACAATGAGCAGTTCTTC
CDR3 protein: CASSLLRGSYNEQFF

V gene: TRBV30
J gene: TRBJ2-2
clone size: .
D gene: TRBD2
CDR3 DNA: TGTGCCTGGACCCGACTAGCTGTTGACGGGGAGCTGTTTTTT
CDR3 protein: CAWTRLAVDGELFF

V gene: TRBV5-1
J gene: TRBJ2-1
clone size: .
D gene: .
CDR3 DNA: TGCGCCAGCAGCTTGACGGAATCCTACAATGAGCAGTTCTTC
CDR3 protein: CASSLTESYNEQFF

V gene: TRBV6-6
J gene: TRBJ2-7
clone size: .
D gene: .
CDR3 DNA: TGTGCCAGCACCAACTCACGAGACAGGACCAATTGGCAGTACTTC
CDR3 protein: CASTNSRDRTNWQYF

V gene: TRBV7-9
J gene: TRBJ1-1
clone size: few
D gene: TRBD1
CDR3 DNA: TGTGCCAGCAGCTTAGCGGGACAGGGGAACACTGAAGCTTTCTTT
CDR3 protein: CASSLAGQGNTEAFF

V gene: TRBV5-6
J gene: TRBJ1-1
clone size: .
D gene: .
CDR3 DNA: TGTGCCAGCAGCCCGATGACAGTACCATTGAACACTGAAGCTTTCTTT
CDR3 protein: CASSPMTVPLNTEAFF

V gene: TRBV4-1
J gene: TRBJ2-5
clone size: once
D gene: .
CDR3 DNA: TGCGCCAGCAGCCTGTCTCCGGGGGGCATTCAAGAGACCCAGTACTTC
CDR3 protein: CASSLSPGGIQETQYF

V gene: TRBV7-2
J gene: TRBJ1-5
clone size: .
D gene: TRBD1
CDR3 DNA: TGTGCCAGCAGCTCGCCCGGGACAGTCCTTATGTATCCCCAGCATTTT
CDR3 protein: CASSSPGTVLMYPQHF

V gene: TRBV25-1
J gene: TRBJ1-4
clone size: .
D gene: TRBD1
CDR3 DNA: TGTGCCAGCAGTTTCCCAGGGGGTAGTCGCGAAAAACTGTTTTTT
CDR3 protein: CASSFPGGSREKLFF

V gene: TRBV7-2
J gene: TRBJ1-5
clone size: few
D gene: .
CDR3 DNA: TGTGCCAGCAGTCCCTACATTAGGCCTAGCAATCAGCCCCAGCATTTT
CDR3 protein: CASSPYIRPSNQPQHF

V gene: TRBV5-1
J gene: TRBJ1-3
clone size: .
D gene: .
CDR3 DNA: TGCGCCAGCAGCCCCAGAGGCAGTAAAGGAAACACCATATATTTT
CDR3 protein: CASSPRGSKGNTIYF

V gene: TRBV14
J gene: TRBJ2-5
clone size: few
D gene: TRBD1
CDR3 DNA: TGTGCCAGCAGCCAATGGGACAGGGGGCGAGAGACCCAGTACTTC
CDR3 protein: CASSQWDRGRETQYF

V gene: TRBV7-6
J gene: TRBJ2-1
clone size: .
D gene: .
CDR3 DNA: TGTGCCAGCAGCTATGTGGGCTCCAATGAGCAGTTCTTC
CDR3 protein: CASSYVGSNEQFF

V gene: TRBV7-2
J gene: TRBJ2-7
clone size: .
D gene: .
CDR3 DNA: TGTGCCAGCAGCACCGGGACTCCCTACGAGCAGTACTTC
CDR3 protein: CASSTGTPYEQYF

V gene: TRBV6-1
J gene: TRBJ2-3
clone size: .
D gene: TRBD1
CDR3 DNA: TGTGCCAGCAGTGTGGGACAGGGGGCCGCAGATACGCAGTATTTT
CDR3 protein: CASSVGQGAADTQYF

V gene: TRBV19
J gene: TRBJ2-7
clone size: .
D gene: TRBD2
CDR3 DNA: TGTGCCAGTAGCGCCCGGGGGGAATCCTACGAGCAGTACTTC
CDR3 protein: CASSARGESYEQYF

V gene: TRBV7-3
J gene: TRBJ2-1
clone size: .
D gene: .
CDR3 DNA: TGTGCCAGCAGCCCGCAAGGACCCCCCAAGCAGTTCTTC
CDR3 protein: CASSPQGPPKQFF

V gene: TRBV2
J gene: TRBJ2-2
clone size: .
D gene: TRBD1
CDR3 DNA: TGTGCCAGCAGGGCACGGGGACAGGGGTCCGGGGAGCTGTTTTTT
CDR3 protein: CASRARGQGSGELFF

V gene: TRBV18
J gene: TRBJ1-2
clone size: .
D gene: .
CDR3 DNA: TGTGCCAGCACCCGGCCGGCAGACATCTTTGGCTACACCTTC
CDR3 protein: CASTRPADIFGYTF

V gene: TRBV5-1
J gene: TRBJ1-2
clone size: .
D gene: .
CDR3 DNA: TGCGCCAGCAGGAGGGGATATCGGTACGGATCCAAAGGCTACACCTTC
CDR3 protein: CASRRGYRYGSKGYTF

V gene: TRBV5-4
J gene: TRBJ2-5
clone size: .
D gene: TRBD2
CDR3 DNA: TGTGCCAGCAGCAGCGGGGGGGCCGGACGGCAAGAGACCCAGTACTTC
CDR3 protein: CASSSGGAGRQETQYF

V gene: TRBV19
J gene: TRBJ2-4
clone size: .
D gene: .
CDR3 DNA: TGTGCCAGTAGTACGACGTGGTGGGAGAACCAAGCCAAAAACATTCAGTACTTC
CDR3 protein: CASSTTWWENQAKNIQYF

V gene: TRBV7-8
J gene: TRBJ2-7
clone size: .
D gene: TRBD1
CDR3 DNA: TGTGCCAGCAGCGAAGACAGGGGGCGGCACGAGCAGTACTTC
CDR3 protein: CASSEDRGRHEQYF

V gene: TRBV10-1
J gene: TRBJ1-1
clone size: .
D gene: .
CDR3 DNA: TGCGCCAGCAGTCCCAGGGGATTTAGTGAAGCTTTCTTT
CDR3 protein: CASSPRGFSEAFF

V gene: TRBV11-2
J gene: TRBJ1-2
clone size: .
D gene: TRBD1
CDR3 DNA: TGTGCCAGCAGCCCCCAACCGACAGGGAATACGGTTAACTATGGCTACACCTTC
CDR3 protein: CASSPQPTGNTVNYGYTF

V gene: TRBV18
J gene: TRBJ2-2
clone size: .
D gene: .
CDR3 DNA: TGTGCCAGCTCACCACCGAGTGGGGGAGCGACCGGGGAGCTGTTTTTT
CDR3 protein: CASSPPSGGATGELFF

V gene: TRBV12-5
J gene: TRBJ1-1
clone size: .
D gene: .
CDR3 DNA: TGTGCTAGTGGTTTGGTACCCTCGGGAGGGTGGGACACTGAAGCTTTCTTT
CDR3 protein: CASGLVPSGGWDTEAFF

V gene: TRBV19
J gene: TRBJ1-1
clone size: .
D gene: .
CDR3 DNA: TGTGCCAGTAGTATAAATGAGGGGCAGACGGCTTTCTTT
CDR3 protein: CASSINEGQTAFF

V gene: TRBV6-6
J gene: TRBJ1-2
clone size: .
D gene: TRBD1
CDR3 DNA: TGTGCCAGCAGCCGGGACAGGGGGTATGGCTACACCTTC
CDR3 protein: CASSRDRGYGYTF

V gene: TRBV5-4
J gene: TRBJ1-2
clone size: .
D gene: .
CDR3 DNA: TGTGCCAGCAGCTTGAACGCTAACTATGGCTACACCTTC
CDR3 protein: CASSLNANYGYTF